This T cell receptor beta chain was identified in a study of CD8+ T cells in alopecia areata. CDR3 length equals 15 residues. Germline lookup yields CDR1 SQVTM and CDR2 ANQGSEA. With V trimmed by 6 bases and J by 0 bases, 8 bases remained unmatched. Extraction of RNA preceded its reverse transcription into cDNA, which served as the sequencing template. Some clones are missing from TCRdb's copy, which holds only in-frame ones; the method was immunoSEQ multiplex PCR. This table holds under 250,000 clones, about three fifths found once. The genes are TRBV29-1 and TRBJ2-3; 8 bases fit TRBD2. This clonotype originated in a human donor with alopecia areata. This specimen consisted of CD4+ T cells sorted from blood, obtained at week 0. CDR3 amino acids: CSVFRLASSTDTQYF. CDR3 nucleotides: TGCAGCGTCTTCAGACTAGCGTCTAGCACAGATACGCAGTATTTT.